The 12 T cell receptor beta chains below all came from one sample that was sequenced in a study of blood T cell repertoires in COVID-19 (TCRdb year 2020). The library relied on the immunoSEQ multiplex PCR assay. The table comes from immuneACCESS by way of TCRdb, which keeps in-frame sequences with V and J called. Part of the clones is missing from these tables; in studies checked, under half for an unresolved V gene and the rest for unknown reasons. This sample lists 250,000 to 300,000 clones; about 90% were detected once. About 12% of the sample comes from the top ten. Source material: peripheral blood. The receptors shown here come from a woman between 25 and 40 years old with COVID-19, enrolled during active disease.

To note about this clone: This sample also contains other DNA sequences that code for the same CDR3. This chain connects TRBV18 to TRBJ2-5, with a weak D call TRBD2 (6 bases). CDR3 size: 13 residues. Germline-derived CDR1 and CDR2 are KGHSH and LQKENI. The V and J ends lost 6 bases and 1 base respectively, with 9 bases between them. The CDR3 protein is CASSPGVQETQYF. The CDR3 nucleotides are TGTGCCAGCTCCCCGGGGGTCCAAGAGACCCAGTACTTC.

The chain has TRBV11-3 and TRBJ2-2, with 15 bases aligning to TRBD2. From germline, CDR1 is SGHNT and CDR2 YENEEA. The CDR3 spans 17 residues. V shed 4 bases, J shed 1 base, and the junction held 1 base outside the gene matches. The CDR3 nucleotides are TGTGCCAGCAGCTCGGGACTAGCGGGGGGGAACACCGGGGAGCTGTTTTTT. Protein: CASSSGLAGGNTGELFF.

V usage is TRBV19 and J usage is TRBJ1-2; D gene unclear. V was clipped by 9 bases and J by 8 bases, with 13 bases between them. The CDR3 is made up of 11 amino acids. Germline V gene data show CDR1 as LNHDA and CDR2 as SQIVND (reference sequence). For the CDR3, the DNA is TGTGCCAGCCGGGCGGGTAACGGCTACACCTTC. It yields the protein CASRAGNGYTF.

In this sample, this clone turned up once. The chain couples TRBV10-3 to TRBJ1-2; no definite D call. Trimming stripped 6 bases from V and 4 bases from J, with 12 bases between. This CDR3 comprises 13 residues. From germline, CDR1 is ENHRY and CDR2 SYGVKD. CDR3: CAIRDRDFYGYTF. The CDR3 bases are TGTGCCATCAGGGACCGGGATTTCTATGGCTACACCTTC.

The CDR3: CASSQNCGYTF. CDR3 DNA sequence: TGTGCCAGCAGTCAGAATTGTGGCTACACCTTC. The chain carries TRBV11-3 and TRBJ1-2; no definite D call. V lost 6 bases and J 7 bases, leaving 9 bases between the germline ends. The CDR3 is made up of 11 amino acids. CDR1 is SGHNT, CDR2 YENEEA, per germline.

This chain uses TRBV4-1 with TRBJ2-7; 8 nucleotides align to TRBD2. This CDR3 has 15 amino acids. Per the germline V gene, CDR1 is MGHRA and CDR2 is YSYEKL. After removal of 3 bases from V and 1 base from J, the junction contained 5 bases not matched to a gene. The CDR3 bases are TGCGCCAGCAGCCAGATAGCGGGGTCTTCCTACGAGCAGTACTTC. As protein: CASSQIAGSSYEQYF.

J is TRBJ1-1 and V is TRBV5-6; D call uncertain. CDR1 is SGHDT and CDR2 is YYEEEE in the germline V gene. V was pared by 6 bases and J by 5 bases, with 14 bases between. The CDR3 totals 13 residues. CDR3 nucleotides: TGTGCCAGCATCGACCCAGGCGGGACTGAAGCTTTCTTT. Its translation: CASIDPGGTEAFF.

The chain uses TRBV30 and TRBJ2-1; D is uncertain. This CDR3 comprises 11 residues. Germline CDR1 and CDR2: GTSNPN and SVGIG (reference sequence). V was shortened by 2 bases and J by 9 bases, with 8 bases between the two germline ends. CDR3 region: CAWSPSGEQFF. CDR3 DNA sequence: TGTGCCTGGAGTCCCTCAGGTGAGCAGTTCTTC.

The J gene is TRBJ2-1, the V gene TRBV18; TRBD2 aligns across 7 bases. The CDR3 is 15 residues long. The trim removed 5 bases at V and 4 bases at J, leaving 8 bases unmatched. Germline lookup yields CDR1 KGHSH and CDR2 LQKENI. The CDR3 loop reads CASSYAGGGYNEQFF. CDR3 sequence (DNA): TGTGCCAGCTCATACGCAGGCGGGGGATACAATGAGCAGTTCTTC.

The chain uses TRBV4-1 and TRBJ1-5; TRBD1 aligns across 10 bases. Germline CDR1 MGHRA, CDR2 YSYEKL. This CDR3 spans 15 amino acids. V shed 4 bases and J 6 bases; nucleotides not matched to a gene: 6. CDR3 DNA sequence: TGCGCCAGCAGCCCTGACAGGGGGCGCGGTCAGCCCCAGCATTTT. Protein: CASSPDRGRGQPQHF.

The chain uses TRBV4-1 and TRBJ2-3, with TRBD1 matching over 7 bases. The CDR3 loop spans 17 amino acids. CDR1 MGHRA and CDR2 YSYEKL come from the germline V gene. V gave up 3 bases and J gave up 0 bases; unmatched junction bases: 9. CDR3 coding DNA: TGCGCCAGCAGCCAGACGCTTACAGGGGCGAGCACAGATACGCAGTATTTT. Translated, it gives CASSQTLTGASTDTQYF.

The chain has TRBV3-1 (or the pseudogene TRBV3-2) and TRBJ2-5; D not certain. Trimming took off 0 bases at V and 7 bases at J, with 18 bases between the two ends. Germline loops: CDR1 LGHDT, CDR2 YNNKEL (reference sequence). The length of the CDR3 is 16 residues. This chain's CDR3 is CASSQETPRPRLTQYF. In DNA form, the CDR3 reads TGTGCCAGCAGCCAAGAAACGCCTCGGCCGCGGTTGACCCAGTACTTC.